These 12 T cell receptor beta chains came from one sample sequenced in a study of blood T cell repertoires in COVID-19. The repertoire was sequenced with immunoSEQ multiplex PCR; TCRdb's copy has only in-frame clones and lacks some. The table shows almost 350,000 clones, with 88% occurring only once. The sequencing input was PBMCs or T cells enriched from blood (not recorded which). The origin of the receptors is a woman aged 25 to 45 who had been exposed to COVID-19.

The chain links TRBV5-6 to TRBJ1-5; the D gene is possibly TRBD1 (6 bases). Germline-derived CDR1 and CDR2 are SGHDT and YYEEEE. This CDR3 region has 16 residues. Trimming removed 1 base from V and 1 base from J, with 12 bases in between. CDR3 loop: CASSLWGGGSNQPQHF. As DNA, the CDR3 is TGTGCCAGCAGCTTGTGGGGGGGCGGAAGCAATCAGCCCCAGCATTTT.

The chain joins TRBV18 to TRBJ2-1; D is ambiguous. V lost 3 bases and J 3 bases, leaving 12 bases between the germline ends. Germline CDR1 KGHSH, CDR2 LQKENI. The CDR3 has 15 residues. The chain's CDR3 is CASSPQQVGYNEQFF. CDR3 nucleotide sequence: TGTGCCAGCTCACCTCAGCAGGTGGGCTACAATGAGCAGTTCTTC.

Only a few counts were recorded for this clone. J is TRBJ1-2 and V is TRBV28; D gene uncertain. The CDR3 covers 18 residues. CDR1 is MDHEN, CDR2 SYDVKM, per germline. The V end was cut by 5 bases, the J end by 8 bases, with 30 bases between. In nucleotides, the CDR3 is TGTGCCAGCAGTCCCGGATTATCGCGGCAACCTGATTTAAGCGGCTACACCTTC. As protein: CASSPGLSRQPDLSGYTF.

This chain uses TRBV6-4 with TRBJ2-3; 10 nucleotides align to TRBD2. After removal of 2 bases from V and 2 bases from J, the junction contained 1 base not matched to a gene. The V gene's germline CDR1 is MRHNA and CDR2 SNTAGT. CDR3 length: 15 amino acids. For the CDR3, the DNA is TGTGCCAGCAGTGACGGGACTAGCGACACAGATACGCAGTATTTT. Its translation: CASSDGTSDTDTQYF.

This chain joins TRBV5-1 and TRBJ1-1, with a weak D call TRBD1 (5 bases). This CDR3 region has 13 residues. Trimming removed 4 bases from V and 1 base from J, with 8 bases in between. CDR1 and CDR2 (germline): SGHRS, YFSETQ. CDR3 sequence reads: CASSPQGNTEAFF. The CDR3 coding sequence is TGCGCCAGCAGCCCGCAGGGGAACACTGAAGCTTTCTTT.

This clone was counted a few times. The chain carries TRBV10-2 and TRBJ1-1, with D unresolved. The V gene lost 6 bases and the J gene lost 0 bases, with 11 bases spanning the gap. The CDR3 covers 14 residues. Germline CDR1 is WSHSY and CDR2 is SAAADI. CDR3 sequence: CASRDWSMNTEAFF. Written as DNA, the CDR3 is TGCGCCAGCAGGGACTGGTCTATGAACACTGAAGCTTTCTTT.

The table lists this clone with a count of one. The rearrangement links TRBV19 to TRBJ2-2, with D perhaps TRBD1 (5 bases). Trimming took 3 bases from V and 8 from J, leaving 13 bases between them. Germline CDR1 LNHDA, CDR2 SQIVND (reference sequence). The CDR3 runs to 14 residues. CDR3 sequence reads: CASSIRQGGGELFF. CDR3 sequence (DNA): TGTGCCAGTAGTATCCGGCAGGGTGGAGGGGAGCTGTTTTTT.

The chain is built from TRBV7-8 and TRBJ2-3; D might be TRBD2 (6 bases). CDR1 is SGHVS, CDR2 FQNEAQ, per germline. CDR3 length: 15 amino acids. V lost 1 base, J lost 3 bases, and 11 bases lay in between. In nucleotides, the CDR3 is TGTGCCAGCAGCTTAGTAGCCGGGAGTACAGATACGCAGTATTTT. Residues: CASSLVAGSTDTQYF.

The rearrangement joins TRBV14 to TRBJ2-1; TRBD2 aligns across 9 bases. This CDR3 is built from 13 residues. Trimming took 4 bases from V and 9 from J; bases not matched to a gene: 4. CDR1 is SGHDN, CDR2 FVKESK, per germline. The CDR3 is CASSLRGGGEQFF. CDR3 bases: TGTGCCAGCAGCCTTCGCGGGGGGGGTGAGCAGTTCTTC.

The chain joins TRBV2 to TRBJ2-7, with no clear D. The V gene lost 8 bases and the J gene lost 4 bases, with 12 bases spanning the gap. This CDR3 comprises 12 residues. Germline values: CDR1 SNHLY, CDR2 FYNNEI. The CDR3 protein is CASQDSLYEQYF. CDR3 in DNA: TGTGCCAGCCAGGATAGTTTATACGAGCAGTACTTC.

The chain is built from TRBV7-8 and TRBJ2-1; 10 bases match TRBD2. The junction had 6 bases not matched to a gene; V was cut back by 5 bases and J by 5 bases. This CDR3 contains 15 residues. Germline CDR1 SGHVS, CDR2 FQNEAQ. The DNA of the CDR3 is TGTGCCAGCAGCCTCGGACTAGCGGAAAACAATGAGCAGTTCTTC. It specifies CASSLGLAENNEQFF.

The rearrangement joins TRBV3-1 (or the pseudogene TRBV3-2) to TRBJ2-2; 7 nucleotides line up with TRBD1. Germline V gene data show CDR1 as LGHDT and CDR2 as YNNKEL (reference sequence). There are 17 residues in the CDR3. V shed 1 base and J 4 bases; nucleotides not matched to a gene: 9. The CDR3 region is CASSQVSTGSGTGELFF. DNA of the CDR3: TGTGCCAGCAGCCAAGTTTCGACAGGGTCAGGCACCGGGGAGCTGTTTTTT.